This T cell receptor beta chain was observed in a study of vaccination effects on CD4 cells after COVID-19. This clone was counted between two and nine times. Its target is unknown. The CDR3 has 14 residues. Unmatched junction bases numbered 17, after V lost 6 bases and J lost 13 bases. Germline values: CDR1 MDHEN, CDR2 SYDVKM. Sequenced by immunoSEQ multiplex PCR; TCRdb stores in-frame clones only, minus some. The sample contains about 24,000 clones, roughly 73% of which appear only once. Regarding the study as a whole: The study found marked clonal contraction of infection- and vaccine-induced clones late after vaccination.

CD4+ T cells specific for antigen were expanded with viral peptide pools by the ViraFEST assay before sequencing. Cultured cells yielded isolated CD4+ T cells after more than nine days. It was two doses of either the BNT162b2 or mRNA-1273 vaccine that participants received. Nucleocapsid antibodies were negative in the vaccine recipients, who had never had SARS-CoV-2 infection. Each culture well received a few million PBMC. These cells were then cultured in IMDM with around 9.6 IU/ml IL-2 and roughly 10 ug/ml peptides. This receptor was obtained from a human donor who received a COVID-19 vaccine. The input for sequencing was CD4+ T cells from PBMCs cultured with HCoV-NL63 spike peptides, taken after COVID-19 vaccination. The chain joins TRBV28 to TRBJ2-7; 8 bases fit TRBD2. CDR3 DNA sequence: TGTGCCAGCAGCTTCCCCCGGACTAGCCCAACCCTATACTTC. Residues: CASSFPRTSPTLYF.